The T cell receptor (beta chain) described here comes from a study of blood T cell repertoires in COVID-19. Profiling relied on immunoSEQ multiplex PCR, and the TCRdb table lists in-frame clones only, not all of them. The profile covers 150,000 or so clones, with approximately 83% appearing a single time and 12% taken by the ten largest. CDR1 is SNHLY and CDR2 is FYNNEI in the germline V gene. V was pared by 2 bases and J by 4 bases, with 11 bases between. CDR3 length: 14 residues. The TCR comes from a woman in her sixties or seventies with COVID-19, enrolled during active disease. Sequencing input: peripheral blood. The chain has TRBV2 and TRBJ1-1; tentative D call: TRBD1 (6 bases). CDR3 protein: CASSEFGGITEAFF. CDR3 DNA: TGTGCCAGCAGTGAATTTGGGGGCATCACTGAAGCTTTCTTT. The variable domain in full, completed from reference TRBV2 and TRBJ1-1, reads EPEVTQTPSHQVTQMGQEVILRCVPISNHLYFYWYRQILGQKVEFLVSFYNNEISEKSEIFDDQFSVERPDGSNFTLKIRSTKLEDSAMYFCASSEFGGITEAFFGQGTRLTVV.